Shown below are 29 T cell receptor beta chains from a single sample sequenced in a study of cytotoxic CD8 clonotypes in ibrutinib-treated CLL. Sequencing used immunoSEQ multiplex PCR; TCRdb keeps in-frame clones, though not all of them. This sample yields approximately 45,000 clones, of which 50% to 80% are seen a single time; about 22% belongs to the top ten. This specimen consisted of PBMCs, obtained after 24 months of ibrutinib treatment. The receptors shown here come from a human donor with chronic lymphocytic leukemia.

The V and J genes are TRBV7-3 and TRBJ2-2, with D possibly being TRBD2 (6 bases). CDR3 size: 15 residues. The ends were cut back, 11 bases at V and 6 bases at J, with 22 bases in the middle. Germline V gene sequence: CDR1 SGHTA, CDR2 FQGTGA. DNA of the CDR3: TGTGCCGGAGGGACTCGGGGGAGTACCGCCGGGGAGCTGTTTTTT. It specifies CAGGTRGSTAGELFF.

The sample holds a few counts of this clone. The J gene is TRBJ2-7, the V gene TRBV2, with 11 bases that match TRBD1. The CDR3 covers 16 residues. CDR1 is SNHLY, CDR2 FYNNEI, per germline. After removal of 7 bases from V and 6 bases from J, the junction contained 14 bases not matched to a gene. The CDR3 loop is CASTATPGQGVAEQYF. CDR3 DNA: TGTGCCAGCACCGCCACTCCGGGACAGGGGGTGGCCGAGCAGTACTTC.

The CDR3 reads CASSGGTMFMNTEAFF. CDR3 nucleotides: TGTGCCAGCAGTGGAGGAACGATGTTCATGAACACTGAAGCTTTCTTT. This chain joins TRBV6-1 and TRBJ1-1; D not certain. The V gene lost 4 bases and the J gene lost 0 bases, with 15 bases spanning the gap. CDR1 MNHNS and CDR2 SASEGT come from the germline V gene. The CDR3 has 16 residues.

The V call is TRBV7-9, the J call TRBJ1-1, with D possibly TRBD1 on 5 matching bases. Germline V CDR1 and CDR2: SEHNR, FQNEAQ (reference sequence). There are 16 residues in the CDR3. Trimming shortened V by 5 bases and J by 5 bases, and 21 bases separated the two germline ends. The CDR3 region is CASSRAHSGRRTEAFF. CDR3 coding DNA: TGTGCCAGCAGCAGAGCCCACTCAGGGAGGAGAACTGAAGCTTTCTTT.

In this sample, this clone turned up once. This chain joins TRBV4-1 and TRBJ2-3; 7 bases map to TRBD2. Germline V gene data show CDR1 as MGHRA and CDR2 as YSYEKL. The CDR3 extends over 15 amino acids. Unmatched junction bases numbered 3, after V lost 3 bases and J lost 0 bases. CDR3 loop: CASSHQAGSTDTQYF. CDR3 bases: TGCGCCAGCAGCCATCAAGCGGGGAGCACAGATACGCAGTATTTT.

This chain uses TRBV27 with TRBJ1-4, with D possibly matching TRBD1 (6 bases). Per germline, CDR1 MNHEY and CDR2 SMNVEV (reference sequence). Trimming shortened V by 3 bases and J by 6 bases, and 14 bases separated the two germline ends. CDR3 length: 15 amino acids. CDR3 protein: CASSLGAGFYEKLFF. In nucleotides, the CDR3 is TGTGCCAGCAGTTTGGGGGCAGGCTTCTATGAAAAACTGTTTTTT.

The chain joins TRBV5-1 to TRBJ2-5; possibly TRBD2 for D (5 bases). The CDR3 is 13 amino acids. The V gene's germline CDR1 is SGHRS and CDR2 YFSETQ. V lost 5 bases to trimming and J lost 5 bases, with 13 bases between them. CDR3 protein: CASRGPGLETQYF. CDR3 in DNA: TGCGCCAGCAGAGGACCCGGACTTGAGACCCAGTACTTC.

The CDR3 DNA is TGTGCCAGCAGTTTTCGGAATCCGGGACACGAGAACACTGAAGCTTTCTTT. Protein: CASSFRNPGHENTEAFF. This chain uses TRBV27 with TRBJ1-1; D possibly corresponds to TRBD1 (6 bases). Germline V gene lookup returns CDR1 MNHEY and CDR2 SMNVEV (reference sequence). The CDR3 is 17 residues long. V was pared by 3 bases and J by 1 base, with 18 bases between.

The CDR3 nucleotides read TGTGCCAGCAGTTTACGCATCTTGGCAGGGGCTGGGGCCAACGTCCTGACTTTC. Encoded protein: CASSLRILAGAGANVLTF. V and J are TRBV28 and TRBJ2-6, with D possibly TRBD1 on 6 matching bases. Germline CDR1 reads MDHEN; CDR2 reads SYDVKM. V lost 2 bases and J lost 2, with 16 bases in between. The CDR3 contains 18 residues.

V is TRBV29-1 and J is TRBJ1-4, with D maybe TRBD1 (6 bases). This CDR3 is built from 11 residues. CDR1 SQVTM and CDR2 ANQGSEA come from the germline V gene. Trimming removed 7 bases from V and 8 bases from J, with 11 bases in between. CDR3 bases: TGCAGCGGGACAGTAAGGGAAAAACTGTTTTTT. Translated, it gives CSGTVREKLFF.

This sequence joins TRBV4-1 and TRBJ1-1; D perhaps matches TRBD1 (5 bases). With 6 bases removed from V and 2 bases from J, the gap between germline ends came to 16 bases. Germline V gives CDR1 MGHRA, CDR2 YSYEKL. The CDR3 length is 15 residues. The CDR3: CASRQRQSVNTEAFF. DNA for the CDR3: TGCGCCAGCAGACAAAGACAGAGCGTCAACACTGAAGCTTTCTTT.

The genes are TRBV7-3 and TRBJ2-4, with D perhaps TRBD1 or TRBD2 (5 bases each). The CDR3 is made up of 15 amino acids. V gave up 2 bases and J gave up 7 bases, with 15 bases separating them. The V gene's germline CDR1 is SGHTA and CDR2 FQGTGA. Here the CDR3 DNA reads TGTGCCAGCAGCTTATCCGGGACGTCGCATAACATTCAGTACTTC. Protein sequence: CASSLSGTSHNIQYF.

J is TRBJ1-5 and V is TRBV6-5; a possible D gene is TRBD1 (5 bases). The germline V gene has CDR1 MNHEY and CDR2 SVGAGI. This CDR3 is 15 amino acids long. V lost 1 base to trimming and J lost 3 bases, with 10 bases between them. For the CDR3, the DNA is TGTGCCAGCAGTTACTTGGGGGGGGTCAATCAGCCCCAGCATTTT. It codes for CASSYLGGVNQPQHF.

This chain connects TRBV15 to TRBJ2-7; possible D gene TRBD2, 5 bases. This CDR3 has 14 residues. Per the germline V gene, CDR1 is LNHNV and CDR2 is YYDKDF (reference sequence). Deletions cut 0 bases from V and 2 bases from J, with 8 bases between. The chain's CDR3 is CATSRDREPYEQYF. For the CDR3, the DNA is TGTGCCACCAGCAGAGATCGGGAACCCTACGAGCAGTACTTC.

This clone was seen at least ten times. DNA of the CDR3: TGTGCCAGCAGCTCACGAGGAGGATCCGGGGAGCTGTTTTTT. The encoded protein is CASSSRGGSGELFF. V and J are TRBV11-2 and TRBJ2-2; TRBD2 is a possible D gene (5 bases). The CDR3 runs to 14 residues. V dropped 4 bases and J dropped 6 bases, with 12 bases sitting between them. CDR1 SGHAT and CDR2 FQNNGV come from the germline V gene.

The V and J genes are TRBV5-1 and TRBJ2-1; 9 nucleotides match TRBD2. The CDR3 contains 14 residues. After removal of 0 bases from V and 8 bases from J, the junction contained 3 bases not matched to a gene. Germline V CDR1 and CDR2: SGHRS, YFSETQ. This CDR3 is CASSLATSGHEQFF. CDR3 nucleotide sequence: TGCGCCAGCAGCTTGGCTACTAGCGGGCATGAGCAGTTCTTC. Using reference TRBV5-1 and TRBJ2-1 for the parts outside the CDR3, the full variable domain is KAGVTQTPRYLIKTRGQQVTLSCSPISGHRSVSWYQQTPGQGLQFLFEYFSETQRNKGNFPGRFSGRQFSNSRSEMNVSTLELGDSALYLCASSLATSGHEQFFGPGTRLTVL.

The chain recombines TRBV10-3 with TRBJ1-1, with 7 bases fitting TRBD1. CDR1 ENHRY and CDR2 SYGVKD come from the germline V gene. With 6 bases clipped from V and 1 base from J, the junction kept 5 bases outside the gene matches. This CDR3 is built from 14 residues. The CDR3 protein is CAIRDRTGNTEAFF. CDR3 sequence (DNA): TGTGCCATCAGGGACAGGACGGGGAACACTGAAGCTTTCTTT.

The table lists this clone with a count of one. This chain links TRBV5-5 with TRBJ2-1, with 8 bases matching TRBD1. Germline assignment: CDR1 SGHKS and CDR2 YYEKEE (reference sequence). V dropped 4 bases and J dropped 6; count of bases not matched to a gene: 9. This CDR3 has 15 residues. CDR3 amino acids: CASSDPGQAINEQFF. For the CDR3, the DNA is TGTGCCAGCAGCGACCCGGGACAGGCTATCAATGAGCAGTTCTTC. The entire variable domain, with the rest obtained from reference TRBV5-5 and TRBJ2-1, is as follows: DAGVTQSPTHLIKTRGQQVTLRCSPISGHKSVSWYQQVLGQGPQFIFQYYEKEERGRGNFPDRFSARQFPNYSSELNVNALLLGDSALYLCASSDPGQAINEQFFGPGTRLTVL.

This chain joins TRBV4-1 and TRBJ2-7, with D perhaps assigned TRBD1 or TRBD2 (5 bases each). Per the germline V gene, CDR1 is MGHRA and CDR2 is YSYEKL. V was shortened by 1 base and J by 4 bases, with 17 bases between the two germline ends. The CDR3 runs to 16 residues. CDR3 amino acids: CASSQVWDGRFYEQYF. For the CDR3, the DNA is TGCGCCAGCAGCCAAGTTTGGGACGGCAGATTTTACGAGCAGTACTTC.

The chain uses TRBV7-2 and TRBJ2-7, with 8 bases that match TRBD2. Germline CDR1 reads SGHTA; CDR2 reads FQGNSA. Trimming at V came to 0 bases and at J to 3 bases, leaving 7 bases not matched to a gene. The CDR3 has 16 amino acids. CDR3 sequence (DNA): TGTGCCAGCAGCTTAGCGTACGGGAGGGCCTACTACGAGCAGTACTTC. Its protein is CASSLAYGRAYYEQYF.

This chain links TRBV5-4 with TRBJ1-2; 10 nucleotides agree with TRBD1. The CDR3 runs to 17 residues. Germline trimming cut 2 bases from V and 4 bases from J; bases unmatched to any gene: 11. CDR1 is SGHNT, CDR2 YYREEE, per germline (reference sequence). CDR3 in DNA: TGTGCCAGCAGCTTTGGAGGGACAGGGGATCTGGGCTATGGCTACACCTTC. Amino acids: CASSFGGTGDLGYGYTF.

The V and J genes are TRBV7-6 and TRBJ2-2; D call uncertain. The germline V gene encodes CDR1 SGHVS and CDR2 FNYEAQ. This CDR3 region has 13 residues. Trimming removed 3 bases from V and 8 bases from J, with 10 bases in between. This CDR3 reads CASSLVERGELFF. CDR3 nucleotide sequence: TGTGCCAGCAGCTTGGTGGAAAGGGGGGAGCTGTTTTTT.

The chain links TRBV14 to TRBJ1-6; 8 nucleotides agree with TRBD1. This CDR3 is built from 15 residues. CDR1 is SGHDN, CDR2 FVKESK, per germline. Germline trimming cut 4 bases from V and 9 bases from J; bases unmatched to any gene: 8. As DNA, the CDR3 is TGTGCCAGCAGCCGGTACAGGGGGGGGATTTCACCCCTCCACTTT. It specifies CASSRYRGGISPLHF.

In regard to this clone: Mismatch with germline at one junction end may stem from a read error. The chain couples TRBV7-2 to TRBJ2-5, with unresolved D. The CDR3 covers 15 residues. Germline CDR1 reads SGHTA; CDR2 reads FQGNSA. CDR3 residues: CASRTGFIYQGTQYF. In DNA, the CDR3 is TGTGCCAGCAGAACCGGGTTTATCTACCAAGGGACCCAGTACTTC. Combining the CDR3 with reference TRBV7-2 and TRBJ2-5 gives the whole variable domain GAGVSQSPSNKVTEKGKDVELRCDPISGHTALYWYRQSLGQGLEFLIYFQGNSAPDKSGLPSDRFSAERTGGSVSTLTIQRTQQEDSAVYLCASRTGFIYQGTQYFGPGTRLLVL.

V and J are TRBV30 and TRBJ2-1; 8 bases match TRBD1. Per germline, CDR1 GTSNPN and CDR2 SVGIG (reference sequence). This CDR3 has 14 amino acids. Germline trimming cut 8 bases from V and 10 bases from J; bases unmatched to any gene: 16. CDR3 in amino acids: CAARGPTPILEQFF. The CDR3 bases are TGTGCCGCCAGGGGGCCGACACCTATTCTAGAGCAGTTCTTC.

The chain recombines TRBV7-6 with TRBJ1-5; D is possibly TRBD1 (5 bases). Germline V gives CDR1 SGHVS, CDR2 FNYEAQ. V lost 2 bases, J lost 5 bases, and 19 bases lay in between. The length of the CDR3 is 17 residues. The CDR3 here is CASSLTAGPAPHQPQHF. The CDR3 bases are TGTGCCAGCAGCTTAACTGCAGGGCCAGCCCCCCATCAGCCCCAGCATTTT.

The rearrangement uses TRBV30 and TRBJ2-2; 7 nucleotides line up with TRBD2. The CDR3 is made up of 13 amino acids. V gave up 5 bases and J gave up 3 bases; unmatched junction bases: 3. Looked up from germline, CDR1 is GTSNPN and CDR2 is SVGIG (reference sequence). The CDR3 DNA follows: TGTGCCTGGGGACTAGTGTACACCGGGGAGCTGTTTTTT. This sequence encodes CAWGLVYTGELFF.

The chain links TRBV19 to TRBJ2-5, with TRBD1 identical over 9 bases. This CDR3 is built from 16 residues. Trimming took 6 bases from V and 4 from J; bases not matched to a gene: 12. Germline V gene lookup returns CDR1 LNHDA and CDR2 SQIVND (reference sequence). DNA of the CDR3: TGTGCCAGTAGCCGAACTCGGACAGGGGTACCAGAGACCCAGTACTTC. Protein product: CASSRTRTGVPETQYF.

The chain uses TRBV19 and TRBJ1-4; 12 bases map to TRBD1. Germline V gene sequence: CDR1 LNHDA, CDR2 SQIVND (reference sequence). The ends lost 5 bases at V and 5 bases at J; junction bases unmatched: 3. The CDR3 length is 15 residues. CDR3 sequence reads: CASSAGTGGNEKLFF. In DNA, the CDR3 is TGTGCCAGTAGTGCCGGGACAGGGGGCAATGAAAAACTGTTTTTT.